This TCR beta chain was profiled in a study of T cell responses to AZD1222 COVID-19 vaccine. Findings and caveats of the study: Repertoires were obtained only post-peak T cell response.

Measured with immunoSEQ multiplex PCR; TCRdb has only the in-frame clones, and not every one. The data contain approximately 70,000 clones, about nine tenths of them singletons. Points on this clone: Its target is not known.

Germline loops: CDR1 SGHAT, CDR2 FQNNGV. The V gene end was trimmed by 2 bases and the J gene end by 4 bases; junction bases not matched to a gene: 7. The CDR3 loop spans 17 amino acids. The material sequenced was peripheral blood, taken 28 days after the second dose of the MenACWY control vaccine. This clonotype originated in an adult who received the MenACWY meningococcal vaccine as a control. V usage is TRBV11-2 and J usage is TRBJ2-7; 14 positions match TRBD2. DNA for the CDR3: TGTGCCAGCAGCTTATTTGGGACTAGCGGGGGACCGTACGAGCAGTACTTC. Protein: CASSLFGTSGGPYEQYF.